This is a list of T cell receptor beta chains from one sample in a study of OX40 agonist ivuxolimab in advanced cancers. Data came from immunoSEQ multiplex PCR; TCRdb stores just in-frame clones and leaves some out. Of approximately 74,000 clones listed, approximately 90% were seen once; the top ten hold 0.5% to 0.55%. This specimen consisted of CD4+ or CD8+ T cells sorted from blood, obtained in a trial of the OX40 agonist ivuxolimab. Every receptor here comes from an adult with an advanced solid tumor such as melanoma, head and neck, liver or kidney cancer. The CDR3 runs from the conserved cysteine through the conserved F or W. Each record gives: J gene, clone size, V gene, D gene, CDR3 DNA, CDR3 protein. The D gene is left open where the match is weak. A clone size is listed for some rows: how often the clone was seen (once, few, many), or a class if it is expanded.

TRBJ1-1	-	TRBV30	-	TGTGCCTGGAGGATGAGCGTAACTGAAGCTTTCTTT	CAWRMSVTEAFF
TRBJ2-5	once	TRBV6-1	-	TGTGCCACCCGAGGGGCAGTCCAAGAGACCCAGTACTTC	CATRGAVQETQYF
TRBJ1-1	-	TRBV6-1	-	TGTGCCAGCAGGGTCGGGCGGACTGAAGCTTTCTTT	CASRVGRTEAFF
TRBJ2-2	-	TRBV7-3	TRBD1	TGTGCCAGCAGCTTATTGGGACAGGGAGGTACCGGGGAGCTGTTTTTT	CASSLLGQGGTGELFF
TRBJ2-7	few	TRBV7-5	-	TGTGCCCCGGGGGGAGATAGGTACGAGCAGTACTTC	CAPGGDRYEQYF
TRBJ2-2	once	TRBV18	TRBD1	TGTGCCAGCTCACCACGCGCACAGGGGGAGACCGGGGAGCTGTTTTTT	CASSPRAQGETGELFF
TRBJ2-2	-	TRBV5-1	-	TGCGCCAGCAGCTTGGAGGGGTCAGGGGTCACCGGGGAGCTGTTTTTT	CASSLEGSGVTGELFF
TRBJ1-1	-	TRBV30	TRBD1	TGTGCCTGGAGTACAGGGGGAAACACTGAAGCTTTCTTT	CAWSTGGNTEAFF
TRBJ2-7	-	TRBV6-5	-	TGTGCCAGCAGCCTAGTCGGTGGGGACGAGCAGTACTTC	CASSLVGGDEQYF
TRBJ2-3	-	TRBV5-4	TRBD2	TGTGCCAGCAGCTCCGGGACTATCAGGACCACAGATACGCAGTATTTT	CASSSGTIRTTDTQYF
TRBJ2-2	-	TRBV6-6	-	TGTGCCAGCAGTCGGGCGGCGGAAACCGGGGAGCTGTTTTTT	CASSRAAETGELFF
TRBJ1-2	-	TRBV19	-	TGTGCCAGTAGTATAGTACGACAGTCCTATGGCTACACCTTC	CASSIVRQSYGYTF
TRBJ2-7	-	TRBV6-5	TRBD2	TGTGCCAGCAGTTACAATAGCGGGACGTTCGAGCAGTACTTC	CASSYNSGTFEQYF
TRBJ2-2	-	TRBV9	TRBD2	TGTGCCAGCAGCTTTGGGACTAGCGGGGTAGCCGGGGAGCTGTTTTTT	CASSFGTSGVAGELFF
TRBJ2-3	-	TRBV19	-	TGTGCCAGTAGTATAGCGAATACGCAGTATTTT	CASSIANTQYF
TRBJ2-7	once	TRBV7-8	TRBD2	TGTGCCAGCAGCTTCCTCGGGACTAGCGGCCGAGGGTACTTC	CASSFLGTSGRGYF
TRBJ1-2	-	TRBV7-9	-	TGTGCCAGCAGCCCCCGGGACGGCAACTATGGCTACACCTTC	CASSPRDGNYGYTF
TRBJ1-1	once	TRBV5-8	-	TGTGCCAGCAGCTTGGTATGGGTAATCGTCACTGAAGCTTTCTTT	CASSLVWVIVTEAFF
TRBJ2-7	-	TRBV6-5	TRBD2	TGTGCCAGCAGGGAGCGGGGGGGGACGAAGCAGTACTTC	CASRERGGTKQYF
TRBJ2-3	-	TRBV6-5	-	TGTGCCAGCAGCTTCAGGGGGGGGGATACGCAGTATTTT	CASSFRGGDTQYF
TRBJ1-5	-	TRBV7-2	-	TGTGCCAGCAGCTTAGAGGGTGGCAATCAGCCCCAGCATTTT	CASSLEGGNQPQHF
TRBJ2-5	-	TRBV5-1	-	TGCGCCAGCAGCTTGGCGGGTGATCCAGAGACCCAGTACTTC	CASSLAGDPETQYF
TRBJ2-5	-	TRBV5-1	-	TGCGCCAGCAGCTCACAGGGAGAGACCCAGTACTTC	CASSSQGETQYF